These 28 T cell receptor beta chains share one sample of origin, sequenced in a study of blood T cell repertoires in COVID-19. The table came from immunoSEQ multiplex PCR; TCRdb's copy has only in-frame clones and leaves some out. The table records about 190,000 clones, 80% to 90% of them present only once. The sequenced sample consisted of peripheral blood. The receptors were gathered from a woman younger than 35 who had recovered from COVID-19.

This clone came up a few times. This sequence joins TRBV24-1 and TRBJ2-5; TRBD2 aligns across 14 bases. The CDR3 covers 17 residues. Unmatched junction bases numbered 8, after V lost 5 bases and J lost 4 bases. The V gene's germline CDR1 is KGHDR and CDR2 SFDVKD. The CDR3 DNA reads TGTGCCACCAGTGGAATGACTAGCGGGGGGGATCGAGAGACCCAGTACTTC. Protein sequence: CATSGMTSGGDRETQYF.

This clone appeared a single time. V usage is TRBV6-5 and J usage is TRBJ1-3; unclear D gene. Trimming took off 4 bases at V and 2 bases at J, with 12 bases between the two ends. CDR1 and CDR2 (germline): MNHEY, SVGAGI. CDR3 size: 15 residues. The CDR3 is CASSSAGGTGNTIYF. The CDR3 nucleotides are TGTGCCAGCAGTTCGGCGGGAGGAACTGGAAACACCATATATTTT.

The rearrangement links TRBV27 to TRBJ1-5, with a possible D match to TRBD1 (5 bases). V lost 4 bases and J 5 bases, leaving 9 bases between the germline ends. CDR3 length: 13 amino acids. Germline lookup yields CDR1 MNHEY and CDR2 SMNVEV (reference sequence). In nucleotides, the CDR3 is TGTGCCAGCAGTTCCGCAGGGTATCAGCCCCAGCATTTT. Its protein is CASSSAGYQPQHF.

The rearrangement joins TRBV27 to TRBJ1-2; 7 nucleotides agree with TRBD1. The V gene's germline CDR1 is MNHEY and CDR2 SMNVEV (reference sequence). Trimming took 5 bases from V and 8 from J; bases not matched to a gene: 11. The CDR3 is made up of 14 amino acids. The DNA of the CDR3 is TGTGCCAGCAGTCCGAGGACAGGCTTAAGGGGCTACACCTTC. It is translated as CASSPRTGLRGYTF.

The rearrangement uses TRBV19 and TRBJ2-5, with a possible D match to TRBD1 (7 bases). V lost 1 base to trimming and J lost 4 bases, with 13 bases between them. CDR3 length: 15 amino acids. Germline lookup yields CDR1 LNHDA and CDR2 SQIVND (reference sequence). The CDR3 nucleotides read TGTGCCAGTAGTATAGTCCCAGGGGGAGGAGAGACCCAGTACTTC. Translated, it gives CASSIVPGGGETQYF. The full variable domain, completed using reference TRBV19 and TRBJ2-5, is DGGITQSPKYLFRKEGQNVTLSCEQNLNHDAMYWYRQDPGQGLRLIYYSQIVNDFQKGDIAEGYSVSREKKESFPLTVTSAQKNPTAFYLCASSIVPGGGETQYFGPGTRLLVL.

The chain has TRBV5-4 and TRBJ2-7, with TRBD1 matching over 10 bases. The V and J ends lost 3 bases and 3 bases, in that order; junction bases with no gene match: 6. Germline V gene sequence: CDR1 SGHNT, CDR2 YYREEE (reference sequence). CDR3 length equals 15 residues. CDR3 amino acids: CASSSRGTGVYEQYF. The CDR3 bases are TGTGCCAGCAGCTCACGGGGGACAGGGGTCTACGAGCAGTACTTC.

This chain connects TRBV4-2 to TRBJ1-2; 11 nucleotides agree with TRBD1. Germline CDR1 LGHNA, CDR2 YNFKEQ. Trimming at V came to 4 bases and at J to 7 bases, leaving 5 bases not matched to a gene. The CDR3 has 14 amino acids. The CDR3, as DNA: TGTGCCAGCAGCCTAAGGACAGGGGGCAGTGGCTACACCTTC. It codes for CASSLRTGGSGYTF.

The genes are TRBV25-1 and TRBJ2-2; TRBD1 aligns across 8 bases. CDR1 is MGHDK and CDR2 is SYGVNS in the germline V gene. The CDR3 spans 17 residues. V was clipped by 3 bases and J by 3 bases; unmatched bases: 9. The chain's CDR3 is CASSEKAAGGDTGELFF. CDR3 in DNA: TGTGCCAGCAGTGAGAAGGCGGCAGGGGGCGACACCGGGGAGCTGTTTTTT. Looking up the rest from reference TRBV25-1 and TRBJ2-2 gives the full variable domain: EADIYQTPRYLVIGTGKKITLECSQTMGHDKMYWYQQDPGMELHLIHYSYGVNSTEKGDLSSESTVSRIRTEHFPLTLESARPSHTSQYLCASSEKAAGGDTGELFFGEGSRLTVL.

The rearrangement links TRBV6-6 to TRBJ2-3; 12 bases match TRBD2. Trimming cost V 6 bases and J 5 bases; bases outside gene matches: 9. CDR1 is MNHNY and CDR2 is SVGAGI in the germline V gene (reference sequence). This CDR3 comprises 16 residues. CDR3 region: CASSRSTSGRKDTQYF. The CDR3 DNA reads TGTGCCAGCAGCCGCTCCACTAGCGGGAGGAAAGATACGCAGTATTTT.

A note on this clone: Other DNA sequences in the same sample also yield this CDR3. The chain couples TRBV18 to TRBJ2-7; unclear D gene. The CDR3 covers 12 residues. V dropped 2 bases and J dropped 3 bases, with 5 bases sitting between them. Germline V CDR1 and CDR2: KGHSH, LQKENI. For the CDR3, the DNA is TGTGCCAGCTCACCAAGTAGCTACGAGCAGTACGTC. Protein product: CASSPSSYEQYV.

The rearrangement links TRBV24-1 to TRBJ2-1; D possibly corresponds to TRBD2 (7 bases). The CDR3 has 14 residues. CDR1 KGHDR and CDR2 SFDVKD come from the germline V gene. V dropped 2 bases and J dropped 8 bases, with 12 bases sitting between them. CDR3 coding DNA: TGTGCCACCAGTGATTCATGGGGGGGCGATGAGCAGTTCTTC. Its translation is CATSDSWGGDEQFF.

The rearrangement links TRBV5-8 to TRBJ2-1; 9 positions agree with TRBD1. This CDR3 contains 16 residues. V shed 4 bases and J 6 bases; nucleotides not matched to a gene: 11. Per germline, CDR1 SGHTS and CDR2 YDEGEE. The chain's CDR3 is CASSAPPGTGINEQFF. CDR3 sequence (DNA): TGTGCCAGCAGCGCTCCCCCCGGGACAGGGATCAATGAGCAGTTCTTC.

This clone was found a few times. The CDR3 nucleotides read TGTGCCAGCAGTGACGGACTAGCGGGGGGTCATACGCAGTATTTT. It yields the protein CASSDGLAGGHTQYF. The chain recombines TRBV6-4 with TRBJ2-3, with 14 bases identical to TRBD2. The junction had 2 bases not matched to a gene; V was cut back by 2 bases and J by 7 bases. Germline lookup yields CDR1 MRHNA and CDR2 SNTAGT. The CDR3 runs to 15 residues.

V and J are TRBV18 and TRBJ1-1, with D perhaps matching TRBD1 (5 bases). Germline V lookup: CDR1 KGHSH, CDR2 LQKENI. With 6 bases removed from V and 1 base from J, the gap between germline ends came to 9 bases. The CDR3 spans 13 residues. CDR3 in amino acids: CASSDGGNTEAFF. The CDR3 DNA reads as TGTGCCAGCTCTGACGGGGGGAACACTGAAGCTTTCTTT.

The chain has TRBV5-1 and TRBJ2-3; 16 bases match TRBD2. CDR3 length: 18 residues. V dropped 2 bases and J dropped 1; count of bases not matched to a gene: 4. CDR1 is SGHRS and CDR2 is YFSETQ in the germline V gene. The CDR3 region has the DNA TGCGCCAGCAGCTTTTCCGGGACTAGCGGGAGGGGCACAGATACGCAGTATTTT. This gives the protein CASSFSGTSGRGTDTQYF.

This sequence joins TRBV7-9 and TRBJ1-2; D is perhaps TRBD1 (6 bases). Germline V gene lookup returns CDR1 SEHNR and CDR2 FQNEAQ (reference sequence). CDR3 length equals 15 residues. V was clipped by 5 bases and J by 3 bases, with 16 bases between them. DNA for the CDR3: TGTGCCAGCAGCCCGGCGGGGGCACGGGACTATGGCTACACCTTC. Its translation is CASSPAGARDYGYTF.

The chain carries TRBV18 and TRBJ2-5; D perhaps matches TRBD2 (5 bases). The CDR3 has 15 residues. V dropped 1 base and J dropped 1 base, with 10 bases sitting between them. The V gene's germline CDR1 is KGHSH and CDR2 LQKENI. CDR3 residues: CASSPLSGSQETQYF. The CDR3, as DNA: TGTGCCAGCTCACCACTGTCGGGGTCCCAAGAGACCCAGTACTTC.

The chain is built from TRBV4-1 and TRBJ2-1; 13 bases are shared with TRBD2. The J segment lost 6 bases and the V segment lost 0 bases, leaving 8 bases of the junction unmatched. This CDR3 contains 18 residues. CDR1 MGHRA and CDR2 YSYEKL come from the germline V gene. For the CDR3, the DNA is TGCGCCAGCAGCCAAGATGTCACGTGGACTAGCGGGAGCAATGAGCAGTTCTTC. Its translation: CASSQDVTWTSGSNEQFF.

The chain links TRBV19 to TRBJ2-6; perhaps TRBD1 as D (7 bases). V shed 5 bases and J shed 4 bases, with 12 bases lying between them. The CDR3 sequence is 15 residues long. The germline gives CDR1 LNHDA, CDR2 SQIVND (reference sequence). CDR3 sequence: CASSLEGAGANVLTF. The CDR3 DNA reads TGTGCCAGTAGTTTGGAGGGGGCCGGGGCCAACGTCCTGACTTTC.

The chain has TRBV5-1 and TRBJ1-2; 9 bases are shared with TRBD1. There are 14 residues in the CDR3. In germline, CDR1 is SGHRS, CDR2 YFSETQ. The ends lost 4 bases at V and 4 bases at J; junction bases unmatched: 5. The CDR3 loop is CASSLGQGTYGYTF. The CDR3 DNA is TGCGCCAGCAGCCTCGGACAGGGGACCTATGGCTACACCTTC. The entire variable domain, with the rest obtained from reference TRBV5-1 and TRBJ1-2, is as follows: KAGVTQTPRYLIKTRGQQVTLSCSPISGHRSVSWYQQTPGQGLQFLFEYFSETQRNKGNFPGRFSGRQFSNSRSEMNVSTLELGDSALYLCASSLGQGTYGYTFGSGTRLTVV.

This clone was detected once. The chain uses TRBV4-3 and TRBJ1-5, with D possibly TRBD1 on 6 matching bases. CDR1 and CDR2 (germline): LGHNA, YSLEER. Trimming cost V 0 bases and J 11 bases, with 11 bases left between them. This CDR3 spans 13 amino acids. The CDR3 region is CASSQELGGAQHF. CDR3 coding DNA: TGCGCCAGCAGCCAAGAATTAGGGGGGGCCCAGCATTTT.

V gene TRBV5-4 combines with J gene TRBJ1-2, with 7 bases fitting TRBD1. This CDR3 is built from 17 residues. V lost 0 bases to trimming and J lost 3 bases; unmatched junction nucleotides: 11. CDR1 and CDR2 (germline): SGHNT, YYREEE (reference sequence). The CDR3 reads CASSLAYWDSYDYGYTF. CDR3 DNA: TGTGCCAGCAGCTTGGCCTATTGGGACAGTTATGACTATGGCTACACCTTC.

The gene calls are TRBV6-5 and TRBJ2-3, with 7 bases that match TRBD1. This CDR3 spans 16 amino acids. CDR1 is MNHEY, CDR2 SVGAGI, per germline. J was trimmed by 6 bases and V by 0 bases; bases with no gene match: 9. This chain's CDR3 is CASSYSGRGLPDTQYF. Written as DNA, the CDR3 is TGTGCCAGCAGTTACTCGGGCAGGGGGTTACCGGATACGCAGTATTTT.

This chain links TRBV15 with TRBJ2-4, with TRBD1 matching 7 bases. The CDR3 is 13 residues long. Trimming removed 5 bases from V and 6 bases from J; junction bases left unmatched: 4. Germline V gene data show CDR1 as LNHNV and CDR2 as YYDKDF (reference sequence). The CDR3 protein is CATSDRDRNIQYF. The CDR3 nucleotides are TGTGCCACCAGCGACCGGGACAGAAACATTCAGTACTTC.

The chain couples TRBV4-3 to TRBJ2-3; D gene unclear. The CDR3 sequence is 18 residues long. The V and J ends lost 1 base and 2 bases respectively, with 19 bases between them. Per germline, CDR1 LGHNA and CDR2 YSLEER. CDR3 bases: TGCGCCAGCAGCCAAGTTTCCGGGTCCACTGCTCCCACAGATACGCAGTATTTT. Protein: CASSQVSGSTAPTDTQYF.

The CDR3 region is CASSPQLAGWETQYF. CDR3 coding DNA: TGCGCCAGCAGCCCGCAACTAGCGGGGTGGGAGACCCAGTACTTC. The chain links TRBV4-1 to TRBJ2-5, with 10 nucleotides matching TRBD2. Germline CDR1 and CDR2: MGHRA and YSYEKL. This CDR3 region has 15 residues. V lost 4 bases, J lost 5 bases, and 7 bases stayed unmatched.

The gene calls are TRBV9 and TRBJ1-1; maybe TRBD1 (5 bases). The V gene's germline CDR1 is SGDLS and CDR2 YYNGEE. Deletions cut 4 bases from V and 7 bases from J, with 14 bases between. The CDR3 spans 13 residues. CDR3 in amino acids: CASSLGGKYEAFF. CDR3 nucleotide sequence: TGTGCCAGCAGCCTGGGGGGGAAATATGAAGCTTTCTTT.

This CDR3 reads CASSLERYSEQYV. CDR3 nucleotides: TGTGCCAGCAGCTTGGAGCGGTATAGTGAGCAGTACGTC. The rearrangement links TRBV5-5 to TRBJ2-7, with D possibly TRBD2 on 5 matching bases. There are 13 residues in the CDR3. Germline-derived CDR1 and CDR2 are SGHKS and YYEKEE (reference sequence). Trimming pared 0 bases from V and 7 bases from J, leaving 11 bases between.